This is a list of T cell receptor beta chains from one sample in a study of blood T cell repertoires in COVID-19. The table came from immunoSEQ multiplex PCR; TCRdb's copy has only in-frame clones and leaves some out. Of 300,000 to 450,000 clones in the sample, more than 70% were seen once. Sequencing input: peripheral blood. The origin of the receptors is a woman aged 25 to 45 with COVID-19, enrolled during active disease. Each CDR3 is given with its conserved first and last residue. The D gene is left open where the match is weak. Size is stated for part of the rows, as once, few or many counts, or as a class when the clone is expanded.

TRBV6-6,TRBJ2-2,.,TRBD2,CASSTPGLAYTGELFF,TGTGCCAGCAGTACGCCGGGACTAGCGTACACCGGGGAGCTGTTTTTT
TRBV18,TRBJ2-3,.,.,CASSPGTSDTQYF,TGTGCCAGCTCCCCTGGCACATCAGATACGCAGTATTTT
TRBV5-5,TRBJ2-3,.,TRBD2,CASSLVLAGGPNTQYF,TGTGCCAGCAGCTTGGTGCTAGCGGGAGGGCCAAATACGCAGTATTTT
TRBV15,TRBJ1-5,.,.,CATSRVGVGVGNQPQHF,TGTGCCACCAGCAGAGTAGGTGTAGGGGTTGGCAATCAGCCCCAGCATTTT
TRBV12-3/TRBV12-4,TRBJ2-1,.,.,CASRSSYNEQFF,TGTGCCAGCAGGAGCTCCTACAATGAGCAGTTCTTC
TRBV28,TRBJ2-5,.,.,CASSFYRQETQYF,TGTGCCAGCAGTTTTTACAGGCAAGAGACCCAGTACTTC
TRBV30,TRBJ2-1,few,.,CAWSGASNEQFF,TGTGCCTGGAGTGGAGCCTCCAATGAGCAGTTCTTC
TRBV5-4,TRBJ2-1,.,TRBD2,CASSRGGYDEQFF,TGTGCCAGCAGCCGGGGAGGGTACGATGAGCAGTTCTTC
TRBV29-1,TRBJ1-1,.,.,CSVWGAGRQNTEAFF,TGCAGCGTTTGGGGAGCGGGACGGCAGAACACTGAAGCTTTCTTT
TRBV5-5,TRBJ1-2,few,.,CASRTEPGVEGYTF,TGTGCCAGCAGGACCGAACCAGGGGTAGAGGGCTACACCTTC
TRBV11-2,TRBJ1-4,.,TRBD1,CASSRDRGGNEKLFF,TGTGCCAGCAGCCGAGACAGGGGAGGGAATGAAAAACTGTTTTTT
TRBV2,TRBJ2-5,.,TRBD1,CASSVGTGGAETQYF,TGTGCCAGCAGTGTGGGGACAGGCGGGGCCGAGACCCAGTACTTC
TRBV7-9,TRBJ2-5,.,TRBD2,CASSSWRLAGGQETQYF,TGTGCCAGCAGCTCATGGAGACTAGCGGGAGGGCAAGAGACCCAGTACTTC
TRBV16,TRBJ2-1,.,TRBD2,CASSPRPPLAGWEQFF,TGTGCCAGCAGCCCCCGTCCTCCACTAGCGGGATGGGAGCAGTTCTTC
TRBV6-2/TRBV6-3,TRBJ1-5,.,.,CASSLADFANQPQHF,TGTGCCAGCAGCCTTGCTGACTTTGCCAATCAGCCCCAGCATTTT
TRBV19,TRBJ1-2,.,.,CASSTLSQGANYGYTF,TGTGCCAGTAGTACCCTATCACAGGGCGCTAACTATGGCTACACCTTC
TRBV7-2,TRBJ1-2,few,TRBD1,CASSLGTGGGDGYTF,TGTGCCAGCAGCTTAGGAACCGGAGGGGGCGATGGCTACACCTTC
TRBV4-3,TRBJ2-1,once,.,CASSQRPSSYNEQFF,TGCGCCAGCAGCCAAAGACCTAGCTCCTACAATGAGCAGTTCTTC
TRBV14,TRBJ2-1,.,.,CASSTQGSGTYNEQFF,TGTGCCAGCAGCACCCAGGGTAGCGGCACCTACAATGAGCAGTTCTTC
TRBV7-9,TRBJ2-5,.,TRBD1,CASSPRQGFVTQYF,TGTGCCAGCAGCCCTCGACAGGGGTTTGTGACCCAGTACTTC
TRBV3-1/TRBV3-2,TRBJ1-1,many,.,CASSQPRGRMNTEAFF,TGTGCCAGCAGCCAGCCCCGCGGGAGGATGAACACTGAAGCTTTCTTT
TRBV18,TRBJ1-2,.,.,CASSPRSSGDYGYTF,TGTGCCAGCTCACCACGGTCATCAGGGGACTATGGCTACACCTTC
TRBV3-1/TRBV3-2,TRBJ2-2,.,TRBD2,CASSPTGGSGELFF,TGTGCCAGCAGCCCTACGGGGGGTTCCGGGGAGCTGTTTTTT